One TCR beta chain is described in this entry. The antigen remains undetermined. TCRdb's table, derived via immunoSEQ multiplex PCR, lists solely in-frame clones and lacks some. The table records about 70,000 clones, 80% to 90% of them present only once. The CDR3 totals 14 residues. After removal of 5 bases from V and 3 bases from J, the junction contained 5 bases not matched to a gene. Germline V gene sequence: CDR1 SGHTA, CDR2 FQGTGA. The source of the sample is a study of OX40 agonist ivuxolimab in advanced cancers. Study context: Having had anti-PD-1, anti-PD-L1 or anti-CTLA-4 therapy before was allowed, and approximately 40% had some. General observations from the study: Low normalized clonal expansion also occurred in some nonresponding patients.

The chain joins TRBV7-3 to TRBJ2-3, with TRBD1 identical over 7 bases. This receptor was identified in an adult with an advanced solid tumor such as melanoma, head and neck, liver or kidney cancer. Material: CD4+ or CD8+ T cells sorted from blood, obtained in a trial of the OX40 agonist ivuxolimab. This CDR3 is CASSPPGQTDTQYF. DNA for the CDR3: TGTGCCAGCAGCCCTCCGGGACAGACAGATACGCAGTATTTT. Drawing the rest from reference TRBV7-3 and TRBJ2-3, the complete variable domain is GAGVSQTPSNKVTEKGKYVELRCDPISGHTALYWYRQSLGQGPEFLIYFQGTGAADDSGLPNDRFFAVRPEGSVSTLKIQRTERGDSAVYLCASSPPGQTDTQYFGPGTRLTVL.